These 27 T cell receptor beta chains originate from one sample sequenced in a study of T cell responses to AZD1222 COVID-19 vaccine. The table came from immunoSEQ multiplex PCR; TCRdb's copy has only in-frame clones and leaves some out. The sample lists 150,000 to 250,000 clones, 90% to 95% occurring once. The source was peripheral blood, collected 28 days after the second AZD1222 dose. Source of these receptors: an adult who received the AZD1222 COVID-19 vaccine.

The rearrangement joins TRBV28 to TRBJ1-1; D gene ambiguous. Trimming cost V 5 bases and J 3 bases, with 19 bases left between them. Germline assignment: CDR1 MDHEN and CDR2 SYDVKM. The CDR3 consists of 16 residues. The CDR3 coding sequence is TGTGCCAGCAGTCCTATGGCCCTGGTGGGCCACACTGAAGCTTTCTTT. Translation: CASSPMALVGHTEAFF.

This clone has only one observation. J is TRBJ1-1 and V is TRBV10-3; 8 bases match TRBD1. The CDR3 has 14 residues. The germline gives CDR1 ENHRY, CDR2 SYGVKD. V lost 2 bases to trimming and J lost 7 bases; unmatched junction nucleotides: 6. Here the CDR3 DNA reads TGTGCCATCAGTGAGGGGGACAGGCGTATTGAAGCTTTCTTT. Translating it yields CAISEGDRRIEAFF.

This sequence joins TRBV5-1 and TRBJ2-5; perhaps TRBD1 as D (6 bases). CDR1 SGHRS and CDR2 YFSETQ come from the germline V gene. This CDR3 spans 17 amino acids. Trimming took off 2 bases at V and 5 bases at J, with 22 bases between the two ends. CDR3 in amino acids: CASSLSKGVTVQETQYF. As DNA, the CDR3 is TGCGCCAGCAGCTTAAGTAAGGGGGTCACGGTCCAGGAGACCCAGTACTTC.

The genes are TRBV12-3 or TRBV12-4 and TRBJ1-3; D is undetermined. The CDR3 consists of 13 residues. Trimming cost V 4 bases and J 0 bases, with 4 bases left between them. Here the CDR3 DNA reads TGTGCCAGCAGTTCCGCCTCTGGAAACACCATATATTTT. This encodes CASSSASGNTIYF.

The chain employs TRBV6-5 and TRBJ2-1; 8 bases match TRBD1. The CDR3 runs 16 residues. Losses at the gene ends were 0 bases for V and 8 bases for J; bases not matched to a gene: 9. CDR1 is MNHEY and CDR2 is SVGAGI in the germline V gene. CDR3 in amino acids: CASSYSPTSRGHEQFF. The CDR3 nucleotides are TGTGCCAGCAGTTACTCCCCCACATCCAGGGGGCATGAGCAGTTCTTC.

The V gene is TRBV2, the J gene TRBJ1-2; 8 bases fit TRBD1. The CDR3 extends over 11 amino acids. The junction had 5 bases not matched to a gene; V was cut back by 11 bases and J by 6 bases. Germline V lookup: CDR1 SNHLY, CDR2 FYNNEI. The CDR3 coding sequence is TGTGCCGTTCACAGGGGGAATGGCTACACCTTC. Translating it yields CAVHRGNGYTF.

J is TRBJ1-6 and V is TRBV9; tentative D call: TRBD1 (6 bases). The length of the CDR3 is 18 residues. CDR1 SGDLS and CDR2 YYNGEE come from the germline V gene. Trimming left V 4 bases short and J 4 bases short, with 21 bases between. CDR3 nucleotide sequence: TGTGCCAGCAGCACACCCACCCCCGGACAGCTTTATAATTCACCCCTCCACTTT. This sequence encodes CASSTPTPGQLYNSPLHF.

In this sample, this clone turned up once. The gene calls are TRBV5-1 and TRBJ2-1; 8 positions agree with TRBD2. The CDR3 is 16 amino acids. Germline CDR1 reads SGHRS; CDR2 reads YFSETQ. Trimming removed 0 bases from V and 1 base from J; junction bases left unmatched: 3. The CDR3 coding sequence is TGCGCCAGCAGCTTGGCCCCGGGGGGGTCCTACAATGAGCAGTTCTTC. Amino acid sequence: CASSLAPGGSYNEQFF.

The V gene is TRBV12-3 or TRBV12-4, the J gene TRBJ1-2; D call uncertain. Trimming removed 1 base from V and 4 bases from J, with 4 bases in between. The CDR3 contains 12 residues. CDR3 residues: CASSLETYGYTF. DNA for the CDR3: TGTGCCAGCAGTTTAGAAACCTATGGCTACACCTTC.

This chain connects TRBV7-2 to TRBJ1-1; D perhaps matches TRBD1 (5 bases). Per the germline V gene, CDR1 is SGHTA and CDR2 is FQGNSA. The length of the CDR3 is 16 residues. With 1 base removed from V and 1 base from J, the gap between germline ends came to 13 bases. The chain's CDR3 is CASSLGRGRGNTEAFF. The CDR3 DNA sequence: TGTGCCAGCAGCTTAGGGAGAGGGAGGGGGAACACTGAAGCTTTCTTT. The variable domain in full, with the rest retrieved from reference TRBV7-2 and TRBJ1-1, is GAGVSQSPSNKVTEKGKDVELRCDPISGHTALYWYRQSLGQGLEFLIYFQGNSAPDKSGLPSDRFSAERTGGSVSTLTIQRTQQEDSAVYLCASSLGRGRGNTEAFFGQGTRLTVV.

Only one count was recorded for this clone. The V call is TRBV4-1, the J call TRBJ2-7; 12 bases agree with TRBD1. V was clipped by 2 bases and J by 6 bases; unmatched bases: 5. CDR1 is MGHRA and CDR2 is YSYEKL in the germline V gene. This CDR3 has 15 amino acids. CDR3 sequence reads: CASSQRRDRGLEQYF. CDR3 in DNA: TGCGCCAGCAGCCAACGGCGGGACAGGGGGCTCGAGCAGTACTTC.

This clone was picked up one time. The chain carries TRBV7-3 and TRBJ2-1, with 15 bases matching TRBD2. Germline lookup yields CDR1 SGHTA and CDR2 FQGTGA. The CDR3 runs to 15 residues. The V gene end was trimmed by 5 bases and the J gene end by 9 bases; junction bases not matched to a gene: 5. The CDR3 DNA reads as TGTGCCAGCAGCCTAAGGGGACTAGCGGGGGGTGAGCAGTTCTTC. Its protein is CASSLRGLAGGEQFF.

This sequence joins TRBV12-5 and TRBJ2-3; D is undetermined. The CDR3 has 16 amino acids. Germline CDR1 and CDR2: LGHNT and FRNRAP. Trimming cost V 5 bases and J 0 bases, with 15 bases left between them. CDR3 in amino acids: CASGPSLSSSTDTQYF. Here the CDR3 DNA reads TGTGCTAGTGGTCCTTCACTCAGCAGTAGCACAGATACGCAGTATTTT.

The chain couples TRBV28 to TRBJ1-3; perhaps TRBD1 as D (6 bases). CDR1 is MDHEN, CDR2 SYDVKM, per germline. The V gene lost 8 bases and the J gene lost 2 bases, with 22 bases spanning the gap. The CDR3 is made up of 17 amino acids. In DNA, the CDR3 is TGTGCCAGCTGCGGGGCCCTCCGGGACAAAACTGGAAACACCATATATTTT. This translates into CASCGALRDKTGNTIYF.

V usage is TRBV5-5 and J usage is TRBJ2-7; 7 bases are shared with TRBD2. Germline CDR1 reads SGHKS; CDR2 reads YYEKEE (reference sequence). This CDR3 contains 16 residues. V shed 4 bases, J shed 2 bases, and the junction held 12 bases outside the gene matches. The CDR3 nucleotides are TGTGCCAGCAGCCCTACGCGGACGGCGGGGGCCTACGAGCAGTACTTC. This sequence encodes CASSPTRTAGAYEQYF. Looking up the rest from reference TRBV5-5 and TRBJ2-7 gives the full variable domain: DAGVTQSPTHLIKTRGQQVTLRCSPISGHKSVSWYQQVLGQGPQFIFQYYEKEERGRGNFPDRFSARQFPNYSSELNVNALLLGDSALYLCASSPTRTAGAYEQYFGPGTRLTVT.

The rearrangement uses TRBV29-1 and TRBJ2-3, with D maybe TRBD2 (6 bases). Trimming took off 7 bases at V and 8 bases at J, with 22 bases between the two ends. CDR3 size: 14 residues. Germline V gene sequence: CDR1 SQVTM, CDR2 ANQGSEA. This CDR3 reads CSGRTNNMGTTQYF. CDR3 coding DNA: TGCAGCGGTAGGACTAATAACATGGGGACTACGCAGTATTTT.

Comments on this clone: The junction does not match germline at one end; this may be a read error. Other DNA sequences in this sample translate to the same CDR3. In DNA, the CDR3 is TGTGCCATCAGTGAGGCGGGGCCCCTGGGGAATCAGCCTCAGCATTTT. It is translated as CAISEAGPLGNQPQHF. The chain uses TRBV10-3 and TRBJ1-5; D might be TRBD1 (5 bases). Germline V CDR1 and CDR2: ENHRY, SYGVKD. The CDR3 runs 16 residues.

The rearrangement links TRBV10-2 to TRBJ1-2; tentative D call: TRBD1 (6 bases). Germline lookup yields CDR1 WSHSY and CDR2 SAAADI. V was trimmed by 2 bases and J by 4 bases, leaving 17 bases between them. The CDR3 extends over 16 amino acids. The CDR3 is CASSEMGAPRFYGYTF. Written as DNA, the CDR3 is TGCGCCAGCAGTGAGATGGGGGCTCCCAGGTTCTATGGCTACACCTTC.

The gene calls are TRBV15 and TRBJ1-4; D call uncertain. V lost 1 base, J lost 5 bases, and 5 bases lay in between. The CDR3 runs 13 residues. CDR1 and CDR2 (germline): LNHNV, YYDKDF (reference sequence). This CDR3 reads CATSRGGNEKLFF. The CDR3 DNA reads as TGTGCCACCAGCAGAGGAGGGAATGAAAAACTGTTTTTT.

V and J are TRBV6-1 and TRBJ1-3; the D gene is possibly TRBD1 (6 bases). This CDR3 region has 17 residues. V was trimmed by 2 bases and J by 4 bases, leaving 18 bases between them. Germline lookup yields CDR1 MNHNS and CDR2 SASEGT. CDR3 loop: CASSELWGAGGGNTIYF. The CDR3 bases are TGTGCCAGCAGTGAACTTTGGGGGGCCGGAGGAGGAAACACCATATATTTT.

V and J are TRBV7-8 and TRBJ2-2; a possible D gene is TRBD2 (5 bases). Trimming stripped 1 base from V and 0 bases from J, with 18 bases between. The CDR3 runs to 19 residues. Germline lookup yields CDR1 SGHVS and CDR2 FQNEAQ. DNA for the CDR3: TGTGCCAGCAGCTTAGGTGGTATAGCGCGGCAGTCGAACACCGGGGAGCTGTTTTTT. As protein: CASSLGGIARQSNTGELFF.

J is TRBJ1-1 and V is TRBV6-2 or TRBV6-3; D may be TRBD1 (6 bases). Germline values: CDR1 MNHEY, CDR2 SVGEGT. The CDR3 is made up of 13 amino acids. The V end was cut by 2 bases, the J end by 4 bases, with 8 bases between. CDR3 DNA sequence: TGTGCCAGCAGTTACGGGGGCAGCACTGAAGCTTTCTTT. Its protein product is CASSYGGSTEAFF.

This chain connects TRBV3-1 (or the pseudogene TRBV3-2) to TRBJ2-7; the match to TRBD2 covers 11 bases. V dropped 4 bases and J dropped 0; count of bases not matched to a gene: 11. Per the germline V gene, CDR1 is LGHDT and CDR2 is YNNKEL (reference sequence). This CDR3 comprises 18 residues. The CDR3 bases are TGTGCCAGCAGCCCCAGACTAGCGGGGAGCTCCCTCTCCTACGAGCAGTACTTC. It yields the protein CASSPRLAGSSLSYEQYF.

The J gene is TRBJ1-2, the V gene TRBV4-3; unclear D gene. Trimming left V 0 bases short and J 4 bases short, with 9 bases between. CDR3 length equals 14 residues. The germline gives CDR1 LGHNA, CDR2 YSLEER. In nucleotides, the CDR3 is TGCGCCAGCAGCCAAGATAACGGACGCTATGGCTACACCTTC. Protein sequence: CASSQDNGRYGYTF.

V is TRBV18 and J is TRBJ1-4, with a weak D call TRBD1 (6 bases). Germline V gene data show CDR1 as KGHSH and CDR2 as LQKENI. The CDR3 length is 16 residues. The V and J ends lost 3 bases and 1 base respectively, with 12 bases between them. The CDR3 loop reads CASSPRDTKTNEKLFF. In nucleotides, the CDR3 is TGTGCCAGCTCACCTCGGGACACCAAAACTAATGAAAAACTGTTTTTT.

The V gene is TRBV11-2, the J gene TRBJ1-3, with D unclear. The CDR3 runs 16 residues. The V and J ends lost 5 bases and 4 bases respectively, with 18 bases between them. The germline gives CDR1 SGHAT, CDR2 FQNNGV. The CDR3 region has the DNA TGTGCCAGCAGCCCCTTCGGTGAAGGGAGCGGAAACACCATATATTTT. Translated, it gives CASSPFGEGSGNTIYF.

The chain combines TRBV6-5 with TRBJ2-1, with D unclear. V was shortened by 0 bases and J by 9 bases, with 6 bases between the two germline ends. The CDR3 loop spans 12 amino acids. CDR1 and CDR2 (germline): MNHEY, SVGAGI. CDR3 amino acids: CASSYSKGEQFF. CDR3 coding DNA: TGTGCCAGCAGTTACTCGAAGGGTGAGCAGTTCTTC.